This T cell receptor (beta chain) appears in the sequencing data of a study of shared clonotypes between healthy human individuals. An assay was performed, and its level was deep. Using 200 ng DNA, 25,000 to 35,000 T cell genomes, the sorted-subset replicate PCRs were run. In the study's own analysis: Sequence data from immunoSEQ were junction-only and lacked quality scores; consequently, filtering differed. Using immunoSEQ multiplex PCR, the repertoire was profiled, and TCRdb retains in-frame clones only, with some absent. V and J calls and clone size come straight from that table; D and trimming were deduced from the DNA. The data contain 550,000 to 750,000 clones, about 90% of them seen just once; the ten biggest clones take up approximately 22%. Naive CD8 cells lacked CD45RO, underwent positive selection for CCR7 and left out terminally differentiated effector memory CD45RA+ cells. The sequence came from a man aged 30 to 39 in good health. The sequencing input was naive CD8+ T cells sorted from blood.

The CDR3 nucleotides read TGTGCCAGCAGCTCTGGACTGAACACTGAAGCTTTCTTT. Protein sequence: CASSSGLNTEAFF. This chain joins TRBV7-6 and TRBJ1-1; D is unclear. Between the trimmed V and J ends, which lost 4 bases and 0 bases, there was a span of 6 bases. The CDR3 loop spans 13 amino acids. Germline V CDR1 and CDR2: SGHVS, FNYEAQ.